This TCR beta chain was sequenced for a study of shared clonotypes between healthy human individuals. With 11 bases clipped from V and 5 bases from J, the junction kept 14 bases outside the gene matches. The CDR3 totals 15 residues. The germline gives CDR1 SNHLY, CDR2 FYNNEI. The method was immunoSEQ multiplex PCR; TCRdb's version includes in-frame clones alone and lacks a portion of them. The sample holds 100,000 to 120,000 clones, around 68% seen once. Study-wide findings and caveats: In having few donors, the study represented limited genetic and exposure-history diversity. It was the non-shared clonotypes that had lower generation probabilities than clonotypes shared by all four donors.

In regard to this clone: Its antigen is unknown.

The V and J genes are TRBV2 and TRBJ1-1, with 10 bases identical to TRBD1. The receptor was isolated from a woman aged 25 to 45 in good health. Sequencing was carried out using memory CD8+ T cells sorted from blood. The subset is: CD45RO+ cells pooled with CCR7-negative TemRA cells. As DNA, the CDR3 is TGTGCCGGCCGGGACAGGGGTCCTCTGGGGACTGAAGCTTTCTTT. Its translation: CAGRDRGPLGTEAFF.